Sequencing of this T cell receptor beta chain was carried out in a study of blood T cells in healthy people across ages. For the second PCR, which ran for about 7 to 11 cycles, a sample-barcoded 5' primer and a J-beta primer mix were used. TCRdb passed the 5' RACE reads through MiXCR, listing each CDR3 protein once. The sample shows hundreds of thousands of distinct CDR3 sequences, around 36% of them seen only once. This CDR3 region has 13 residues. Germline V lookup: CDR1 SGHTA, CDR2 FQGNSA. With regard to this clonotype: The CDR3 ends on some other residue instead of the conserved phenylalanine or tryptophan, so this is likely a read error.

The chain couples TRBV7-2 to TRBJ2-4; D is unclear. The DNA end favors TRBJ2-5, so the J call may be wrong. The sequence derives from a man younger than 30 in good health. The sample comprised blood. CDR3 DNA: TGTGCCAGCAGCCCCCGCAGTAGGGAGACCCAGTACGTC. As protein: CASSPRSRETQYV.